These 16 T cell receptor beta chains share one sample of origin, sequenced in a study of cytomegalovirus exposure and HLA in healthy donors. In the PCR, 60 Vbeta and 13 Jbeta primers were used. Only in-frame clones appear in the TCRdb table, and some are missing; sequencing was by immunoSEQ multiplex PCR. The sample lists about 120,000 clones, more than 65% occurring once. The sample comprised PBMCs. All receptors come from a woman aged 18-29 years in good health and CMV-seronegative.

This rearrangement joins TRBV9 to TRBJ1-2; 8 bases are shared with TRBD1. This CDR3 is 14 amino acids long. The trim removed 0 bases at V and 8 bases at J, leaving 6 bases unmatched. Per the germline V gene, CDR1 is SGDLS and CDR2 is YYNGEE. CDR3 nucleotide sequence: TGTGCCAGCAGCGTAGGTCAGACAGGGGCCGGCTACACCTTC. This sequence encodes CASSVGQTGAGYTF. Full variable domain (remainder filled in from reference TRBV9 and TRBJ1-2): DSGVTQTPKHLITATGQRVTLRCSPRSGDLSVYWYQQSLDQGLQFLIQYYNGEERAKGNILERFSAQQFPDLHSELNLSSLELGDSALYFCASSVGQTGAGYTFGSGTRLTVV.

The rearrangement links TRBV7-9 to TRBJ1-3; TRBD1 might be the D (6 bases). CDR1 and CDR2 from the germline V gene are SEHNR and FQNEAQ (reference sequence). The V end was cut by 4 bases, the J end by 4 bases, with 14 bases between. CDR3 size: 15 residues. CDR3 in amino acids: CASSSVDSNGNTIYF. CDR3 nucleotide sequence: TGTGCCAGCAGCTCTGTGGACAGTAACGGAAACACCATATATTTT.

The gene calls are TRBV2 and TRBJ2-2; TRBD1 matches at 9 bases. Germline CDR1 reads SNHLY; CDR2 reads FYNNEI. With V trimmed by 7 bases and J by 3 bases, 9 bases remained unmatched. The CDR3 totals 16 residues. The CDR3 nucleotides read TGTGCCAGCATTTCTGACAGGGGGAAGGACACCGGGGAGCTGTTTTTT. Encoded protein: CASISDRGKDTGELFF.

This chain links TRBV5-1 with TRBJ2-7, with 13 bases identical to TRBD2. Germline CDR1 and CDR2: SGHRS and YFSETQ. The CDR3 is made up of 15 amino acids. Trimming removed 5 bases from V and 3 bases from J; junction bases left unmatched: 5. The CDR3 spells CASRVGTSGIYEQYF. CDR3 DNA sequence: TGCGCCAGCAGAGTCGGGACTAGCGGGATCTACGAGCAGTACTTC.

This chain links TRBV7-2 with TRBJ2-7, with D unresolved. The ends were cut back, 4 bases at V and 4 bases at J, with 5 bases in the middle. Germline V lookup: CDR1 SGHTA, CDR2 FQGNSA. The CDR3 loop spans 11 amino acids. The CDR3 DNA reads as TGTGCCAGCAGCTCCCTTTACGAGCAGTACTTC. It yields the protein CASSSLYEQYF.

The chain links TRBV10-3 to TRBJ1-6; 7 bases are shared with TRBD1. The CDR3 loop spans 14 amino acids. The junction had 6 bases not matched to a gene; V was cut back by 3 bases and J by 10 bases. CDR1 ENHRY and CDR2 SYGVKD come from the germline V gene. CDR3 protein: CAISDDRVGSPLHF. The CDR3, as DNA: TGTGCCATCAGTGATGACAGGGTGGGCTCACCCCTCCACTTT.

This clone was seen more than once but under ten times. The chain links TRBV5-6 to TRBJ2-5, with TRBD2 matching 10 bases. V lost 3 bases, J lost 4 bases, and 9 bases stayed unmatched. The CDR3 spans 16 residues. Germline V gene lookup returns CDR1 SGHDT and CDR2 YYEEEE. The CDR3 reads CASSSTLAGAGETQYF. The CDR3 DNA is TGTGCCAGCAGCTCCACCCTAGCGGGAGCTGGAGAGACCCAGTACTTC.

In its sample, this clone was seen a few times. CDR3 DNA: TGTGCCAGCGCCAGGCCCGGCGAGCAGTACTTC. Translating gives CASARPGEQYF. The J gene is TRBJ2-7, the V gene TRBV7-9; D remains ambiguous. The length of the CDR3 is 11 residues. CDR1 and CDR2 from the germline V gene are SEHNR and FQNEAQ (reference sequence). V shed 8 bases and J shed 6 bases, with 11 bases lying between them.

Points on this clone: Other DNA sequences in this sample translate to the same CDR3. This rearrangement joins TRBV5-1 to TRBJ2-3, with D possibly matching TRBD2 (6 bases). The CDR3 is 14 residues long. V lost 0 bases, J lost 3 bases, and 8 bases lay in between. Per the germline V gene, CDR1 is SGHRS and CDR2 is YFSETQ. The CDR3: CASSLAGGTDTQYF. DNA for the CDR3: TGCGCCAGCAGCTTGGCCGGGGGAACAGATACGCAGTATTTT. The full variable domain, in which reference TRBV5-1 and TRBJ2-3 provide the parts outside the CDR3, is KAGVTQTPRYLIKTRGQQVTLSCSPISGHRSVSWYQQTPGQGLQFLFEYFSETQRNKGNFPGRFSGRQFSNSRSEMNVSTLELGDSALYLCASSLAGGTDTQYFGPGTRLTVL.

The chain combines TRBV4-3 with TRBJ2-2, with D uncertain. This CDR3 comprises 15 residues. Trimming left V 0 bases short and J 3 bases short, with 8 bases between. The germline gives CDR1 LGHNA, CDR2 YSLEER. The CDR3 loop reads CASSQDNRDTGELFF. The CDR3 DNA follows: TGCGCCAGCAGCCAAGATAACAGAGACACCGGGGAGCTGTTTTTT.

The chain couples TRBV27 to TRBJ1-2; TRBD1 matches at 7 bases. The CDR3 contains 16 residues. The V and J ends lost 4 bases and 7 bases, in that order; junction bases with no gene match: 15. Germline-derived CDR1 and CDR2 are MNHEY and SMNVEV (reference sequence). The CDR3 loop reads CASSYLYPRGAGGYTF. The DNA of the CDR3 is TGTGCCAGCAGTTATCTCTACCCCAGGGGGGCTGGTGGCTACACCTTC.

The chain combines TRBV5-6 with TRBJ1-4; maybe TRBD1 (5 bases). Germline assignment: CDR1 SGHDT and CDR2 YYEEEE. The CDR3 is 15 residues long. V lost 0 bases and J 6 bases, leaving 12 bases between the germline ends. The CDR3 region has the DNA TGTGCCAGCAGCTTGGTTGGGGGGGAGGATGAAAAACTGTTTTTT. It is translated as CASSLVGGEDEKLFF. The whole variable domain, remainder taken from reference TRBV5-6 and TRBJ1-4, is DAGVTQSPTHLIKTRGQQVTLRCSPKSGHDTVSWYQQALGQGPQFIFQYYEEEERQRGNFPDRFSGHQFPNYSSELNVNALLLGDSALYLCASSLVGGEDEKLFFGSGTQLSVL.

The chain employs TRBV19 and TRBJ2-3; a possible D gene is TRBD2 (6 bases). V lost 8 bases to trimming and J lost 2 bases, with 20 bases between them. The CDR3 consists of 16 residues. Germline CDR1 reads LNHDA; CDR2 reads SQIVND (reference sequence). CDR3: CASSFLPAGLTDTQYF. DNA of the CDR3: TGTGCCAGTTCCTTCTTACCCGCGGGGCTCACAGATACGCAGTATTTT.

This chain links TRBV10-3 with TRBJ2-1, with 11 bases fitting TRBD2. There are 16 residues in the CDR3. Germline values: CDR1 ENHRY, CDR2 SYGVKD. After removal of 2 bases from V and 7 bases from J, the junction contained 7 bases not matched to a gene. CDR3 nucleotides: TGTGCCATCAGTGAGCCAACTAGCGGGAGAGGGAATGAGCAGTTCTTC. The encoded protein is CAISEPTSGRGNEQFF.

This rearrangement joins TRBV6-6 to TRBJ2-5; D is unresolved. Germline V gene data show CDR1 as MNHNY and CDR2 as SVGAGI (reference sequence). The germline V and J ends were trimmed by 6 bases and 5 bases, with 7 bases remaining between them. This CDR3 has 11 residues. The DNA of the CDR3 is TGTGCCAGCAGATCTCCCGAGACCCAGTACTTC. Protein: CASRSPETQYF.

The chain joins TRBV11-2 to TRBJ1-1; 9 positions agree with TRBD1. Germline V gene sequence: CDR1 SGHAT, CDR2 FQNNGV. The CDR3 contains 16 residues. Unmatched junction bases numbered 4, after V lost 0 bases and J lost 2 bases. The CDR3 DNA reads as TGTGCCAGCAGCTTAGAAGTGGGACAGGGAAACACTGAAGCTTTCTTT. Translated, it gives CASSLEVGQGNTEAFF.